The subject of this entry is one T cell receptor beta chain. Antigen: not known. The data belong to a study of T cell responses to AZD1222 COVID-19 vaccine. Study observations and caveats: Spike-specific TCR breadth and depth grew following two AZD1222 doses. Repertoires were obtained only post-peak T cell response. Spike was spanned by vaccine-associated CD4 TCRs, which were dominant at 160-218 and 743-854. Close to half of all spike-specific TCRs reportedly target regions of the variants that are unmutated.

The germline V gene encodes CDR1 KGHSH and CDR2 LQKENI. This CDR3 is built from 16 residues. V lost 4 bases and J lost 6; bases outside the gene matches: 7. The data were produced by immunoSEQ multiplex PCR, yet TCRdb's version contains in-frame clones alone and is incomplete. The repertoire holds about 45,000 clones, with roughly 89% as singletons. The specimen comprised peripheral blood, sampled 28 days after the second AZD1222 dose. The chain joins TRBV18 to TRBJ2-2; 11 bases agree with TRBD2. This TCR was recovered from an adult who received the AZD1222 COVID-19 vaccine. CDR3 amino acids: CASSQQLAGGPGELFF. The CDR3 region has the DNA TGTGCCAGCTCACAGCAGCTAGCGGGAGGCCCCGGGGAGCTGTTTTTT.